A few counts support the clone carrying this T cell receptor (beta chain). Its antigen is not identified. Sample time point: week 47, end of study. Topical imiquimod accompanied each vaccine dose, which consisted of 300 ug of mutant IDH1 20-mer peptide. This entry is derived from a study of a mutant IDH1 vaccine in newly diagnosed glioma. The overall study: Visits V12 and V13 fell at weeks 35 and 47, respectively.

Looked up from germline, CDR1 is MNHEY and CDR2 is SVGAGI. Trimming cost V 6 bases and J 0 bases, with 3 bases left between them. This CDR3 is built from 12 residues. The method was immunoSEQ multiplex PCR; TCRdb's version includes in-frame clones alone and lacks a portion of them. The table shows about 56,000 clones, with over 70% occurring only once. Source: PBMCs, taken from a glioma patient whose treatment included an IDH1 peptide vaccine. This chain connects TRBV6-5 to TRBJ1-5; D is undetermined. This sequence originates from a man in his forties or fifties with glioma. The CDR3: CASRSSNQPQHF. For the CDR3, the DNA is TGTGCCAGCAGAAGTAGCAATCAGCCCCAGCATTTT.